Below are 8 T cell receptor beta chains sequenced from a single sample in a study of identical twins. TCRdb itself ran the 5' RACE reads through MiXCR, one entry per CDR3 protein. The repertoire holds approximately 590,000 distinct CDR3 sequences, with around 9.6% as singletons. The sample was also reused in another study, on yellow fever vaccine responses in identical twins.

The sequenced material came from PBMCs. These receptors were collected from a woman in her late teens or twenties in good health.

The chain carries TRBV5-1 and TRBJ2-3, with TRBD2 as a possible D gene (5 bases). Per germline, CDR1 SGHRS and CDR2 YFSETQ. Trimming pared 3 bases from V and 4 bases from J, leaving 15 bases between. There are 15 residues in the CDR3. In nucleotides, the CDR3 is TGCGCCAGCAGCTCCGGGATAGTAGAGCCAGATACGCAGTATTTT. The encoded protein is CASSSGIVEPDTQYF.

Only a few counts were recorded for this clonotype. The CDR3 nucleotides are TGTGCCAGTACCCCGCGTTCCGGGACTAGTCGAGTGCGGCGAGAGACCCAGTACTTC. Protein: CASTPRSGTSRVRRETQYF. V and J are TRBV19 and TRBJ2-5; 8 positions match TRBD2. CDR1 LNHDA and CDR2 SQIVND come from the germline V gene (reference sequence). The CDR3 covers 19 residues. Trimming took 7 bases from V and 4 from J; bases not matched to a gene: 23.

The chain carries TRBV5-1 and TRBJ2-1; D gene uncertain. Per the germline V gene, CDR1 is SGHRS and CDR2 is YFSETQ. The CDR3 is 13 residues long. Between the trimmed V and J ends, which lost 2 bases and 4 bases, there was a span of 7 bases. CDR3 nucleotide sequence: TGCGCCAGCAGCTTTATTGGGTACAATGAGCAGTTCTTC. Its protein product is CASSFIGYNEQFF.

This clonotype was recorded a few times. The chain uses TRBV7-2 and TRBJ2-7; D ambiguous. CDR1 SGHTA and CDR2 FQGNSA come from the germline V gene. The CDR3 runs to 15 residues. The ends were cut back, 2 bases at V and 3 bases at J, with 14 bases in the middle. CDR3 in amino acids: CASSLSASLHYEQYF. The CDR3, as DNA: TGTGCCAGCAGCTTATCCGCCAGCCTCCACTACGAGCAGTACTTC. Full variable domain (outside the CDR3, taken from reference TRBV7-2 and TRBJ2-7): GAGVSQSPSNKVTEKGKDVELRCDPISGHTALYWYRQSLGQGLEFLIYFQGNSAPDKSGLPSDRFSAERTGGSVSTLTIQRTQQEDSAVYLCASSLSASLHYEQYFGPGTRLTVT.

At least ten counts were recorded for this clonotype. The chain combines TRBV5-1 with TRBJ2-1; 16 nucleotides line up with TRBD2. V was pared by 3 bases and J by 7 bases, with 7 bases of the junction left unmatched. Germline V lookup: CDR1 SGHRS, CDR2 YFSETQ. This CDR3 is 17 amino acids long. Written as DNA, the CDR3 is TGCGCCAGCAGCTGGGGACTAGCGGGGGGGCCATCGAATGAGCAGTTCTTC. It translates to CASSWGLAGGPSNEQFF.

This clonotype was seen only a few times. J is TRBJ2-3 and V is TRBV11-2; D unresolved. The V gene's germline CDR1 is SGHAT and CDR2 FQNNGV. The CDR3 is 16 residues long. The ends were cut back, 4 bases at V and 3 bases at J, with 17 bases in the middle. The CDR3 is CASSSRGEEWTDTQYF. CDR3 DNA: TGTGCCAGCAGCTCCCGCGGAGAAGAATGGACAGATACGCAGTATTTT. The full variable domain, rest sourced from reference TRBV11-2 and TRBJ2-3, is EAGVAQSPRYKIIEKRQSVAFWCNPISGHATLYWYQQILGQGPKLLIQFQNNGVVDDSQLPKDRFSAERLKGVDSTLKIQPAKLEDSAVYLCASSSRGEEWTDTQYFGPGTRLTVL.

The sample holds many counts of this clonotype. The chain recombines TRBV12-3 or TRBV12-4 with TRBJ1-2, with D perhaps TRBD1 (6 bases). The CDR3 contains 14 residues. Trimming cost V 7 bases and J 1 base, with 13 bases left between them. The CDR3 region has the DNA TGTGCCAGCAATTCGCAGGACAGTAACTATGGCTACACCTTC. The encoded protein is CASNSQDSNYGYTF.

This clonotype was observed a handful of times. The J gene is TRBJ1-2, the V gene TRBV10-3; D not certain. Between the trimmed V and J ends, which lost 4 bases and 3 bases, there was a span of 12 bases. This CDR3 has 14 residues. In germline, CDR1 is ENHRY, CDR2 SYGVKD. The chain's CDR3 is CAISVASGDYGYTF. The CDR3 region has the DNA TGTGCCATCAGTGTGGCCTCCGGGGACTATGGCTACACCTTC.